This TCR beta chain was obtained from a study of regulatory T cells in long-lasting Graves disease. Whole-study context: Graves' patients with a new diagnosis had received antithyroid drugs under 3 months.

As regards this clonotype: Its antigen is still unknown.

Time point denoted: newly diagnosed GD, antithyroid drugs for less than 3 months. RNA isolated from PBMCs was used to make the TCR library. It was by American Thyroid Association guidelines that Graves' disease was diagnosed. In Xi'an, China, an endocrinology department was the source of patients. Both iRepertoire HTBI primers and Arm-PCR of CDR3 regions were used to build the TCR beta libraries. Each CDR3 protein gets one entry after TCRdb re-called the multiplex PCR reads with MiXCR. Of approximately 300,000 distinct CDR3 sequences in the sample, 18% were seen once. Trimming stripped 3 bases from V and 10 bases from J, with 12 bases between. In germline, CDR1 is SQVTM, CDR2 ANQGSEA. The length of the CDR3 is 11 residues. General study findings and limits: TRBV28, TRBJ1-2 and TRBJ2-5 were segments that persistent disease favored.

The chain links TRBV29-1 to TRBJ1-2; a weak D match, TRBD1 (6 bases). The sequence was collected from a female donor with Graves disease. Specimen: peripheral blood mononuclear cells (PBMCs), collected at new diagnosis, from a patient treated with antithyroid drugs. The CDR3 sequence: CSVEFAGVYTF. DNA for the CDR3: TGCAGCGTTGAGTTTGCAGGGGTCTACACCTTC.